This paragraph covers one TCR beta chain sequence. This specimen belongs to a study of shared clonotypes between healthy human individuals. The CDR3 length is 14 residues. V was pared by 8 bases and J by 0 bases, with 6 bases of the junction left unmatched. Germline V gene sequence: CDR1 SQVTM, CDR2 ANQGSEA. Some clones are missing from TCRdb's copy, which holds only in-frame ones; the method was immunoSEQ multiplex PCR. In the table there are approximately 1.5 million clones, 95% to 99% of which are singletons. This TCR derives from a man aged 30 to 39 in good health. V gene TRBV29-1 combines with J gene TRBJ1-1, with TRBD1 matching 10 bases. Input material: naive CD4+ T cells sorted from blood. The subset was: CD45RA+ positively selected. Written as DNA, the CDR3 is TGCAGCACCCGGACAGGGGGGTTGAACACTGAAGCTTTCTTT. This encodes CSTRTGGLNTEAFF.